These 29 T cell receptor beta chains share one sample of origin, sequenced in a study of regulatory T cells in long-lasting Graves disease. Time point here: newly diagnosed GD, antithyroid drugs for less than 3 months. From RNA extracted from PBMCs, the TCR library was made. With iRepertoire HTBI primers and Arm-PCR of CDR3 regions, TCR beta libraries were built. From the multiplex PCR reads, TCRdb called clonotypes with MiXCR, one entry per CDR3 protein. The table has about 220,000 distinct CDR3 sequences, about 17% seen once. The material was peripheral blood mononuclear cells (PBMCs), obtained at new diagnosis, from a patient treated with antithyroid drugs. The origin of the receptors is a female donor with Graves disease.

This clonotype was seen repeatedly, ten times or more. The J gene is TRBJ1-3, the V gene TRBV7-2, with a tentative D call TRBD1 (5 bases). This CDR3 contains 14 residues. Between the trimmed V and J ends, which lost 3 bases and 0 bases, there was a span of 6 bases. Germline assignment: CDR1 SGHTA and CDR2 FQGNSA. CDR3 sequence (DNA): TGTGCCAGCAGCTTCCAGGGCTCTGGAAACACCATATATTTT. This sequence encodes CASSFQGSGNTIYF.

V usage is TRBV20-1 and J usage is TRBJ1-1, with 11 positions matching TRBD1. The CDR3 contains 19 residues. Trimming took 2 bases from V and 0 from J; bases not matched to a gene: 14. CDR1 DFQATT and CDR2 SNEGSKA come from the germline V gene (reference sequence). The CDR3 nucleotides read TGCAGTGCTAGACCAAACGCCGGGACAGGGGGGAGAATGAACACTGAAGCTTTCTTT. As protein: CSARPNAGTGGRMNTEAFF.

This clonotype was counted at least ten times. V and J are TRBV7-2 and TRBJ1-3; D is uncertain. Germline V gene lookup returns CDR1 SGHTA and CDR2 FQGNSA. V was shortened by 2 bases and J by 0 bases, with 14 bases between the two germline ends. The CDR3 is 17 amino acids. The CDR3 spells CASSLLFSPGSGNTIYF. The CDR3 bases are TGTGCCAGCAGCTTACTTTTTAGTCCCGGCTCTGGAAACACCATATATTTT.

Note on this clonotype: The junction and the germline gene differ at one end; a read error may be behind it. J is TRBJ2-3 and V is TRBV20-1, with 10 positions matching TRBD2. There are 15 residues in the CDR3. CDR1 and CDR2 from the germline V gene are DFQATT and SNEGSKA (reference sequence). The DNA of the CDR3 is TGCAGTGCCCCACGGACGGGACAGGCGGGACTAGCGCAGGCTTTT. Translation gives CSAPRTGQAGLAQAF.

This clonotype has a count of ten or more. The chain links TRBV12-5 to TRBJ1-5, with 7 positions matching TRBD1. This CDR3 region has 15 residues. In germline, CDR1 is LGHNT, CDR2 FRNRAP. The ends lost 1 base at V and 4 bases at J; junction bases unmatched: 4. In DNA form, the CDR3 reads TGTGCTAGTGGTTTGGCCGGGACAGTTAATCAGCCCCAGCATTTT. As protein: CASGLAGTVNQPQHF.

As to this clonotype: The junction does not match germline at one end; this may be a read error. The J gene is TRBJ2-5, the V gene TRBV19, with D perhaps given as TRBD1 or TRBD2 (6 bases each). The germline V gene has CDR1 LNHDA and CDR2 SQIVND (reference sequence). The CDR3 totals 15 residues. CDR3 residues: CVSSMAGPRGETQYF. CDR3 bases: TGTGTCAGTAGTATGGCGGGGCCCAGGGGAGAGACCCAGTACTTC.

This clonotype was seen repeatedly, ten times or more. The rearrangement uses TRBV25-1 and TRBJ2-5; 7 bases map to TRBD1. Germline V gene lookup returns CDR1 MGHDK and CDR2 SYGVNS. This CDR3 has 14 amino acids. J lost 7 bases, V lost 8 bases, and 13 bases had no gene match. The CDR3 DNA follows: TGTGCCAGCCGGGGAGAGGGGGCAAGGGGGACCCAGTACTTC. This sequence encodes CASRGEGARGTQYF.

This clonotype was counted only a few times. The CDR3 does not close with the conserved phenylalanine or tryptophan, likely indicating a read error. This chain joins TRBV5-1 and TRBJ2-7; D unclear. The germline V gene has CDR1 SGHRS and CDR2 YFSETQ. CDR3 length equals 14 residues. Deletions cut 4 bases from V and 3 bases from J, with 14 bases between. Here the CDR3 DNA reads TGCGCCAGCAGCCCCAACCCCCTAGGCTACGAGCAGTACCTC. Encoded protein: CASSPNPLGYEQYL.

This clonotype was counted only a few times. The rearrangement joins TRBV20-1 to TRBJ2-1, with D perhaps given as TRBD1 or TRBD2 (6 bases each). The V end was cut by 5 bases, the J end by 9 bases, with 17 bases between. Germline CDR1 reads DFQATT; CDR2 reads SNEGSKA (reference sequence). The CDR3 consists of 13 residues. The CDR3, as DNA: TGCAGTGCTGACGAAAGGGGGGTGGGTGAGCAGTTCTTC. Translated, it gives CSADERGVGEQFF.

This clonotype was found a few times. The junction shows a germline mismatch at one end, possibly a read error. V gene TRBV7-2 combines with J gene TRBJ1-2; TRBD1 is a possible D gene (6 bases). Germline V gives CDR1 SGHTA, CDR2 FQGNSA. There are 15 residues in the CDR3. The CDR3 protein is CASGLVGRGSSGYTF. Here the CDR3 DNA reads TGTGCCAGCGGCTTAGTCGGCAGGGGTTCGAGTGGCTACACCTTC. Looking up the rest from reference TRBV7-2 and TRBJ1-2 gives the full variable domain: GAGVSQSPSNKVTEKGKDVELRCDPISGHTALYWYRQSLGQGLEFLIYFQGNSAPDKSGLPSDRFSAERTGGSVSTLTIQRTQQEDSAVYLCASGLVGRGSSGYTFGSGTRLTVV.

In this sample, this clonotype turned up many times. V usage is TRBV3-1 and J usage is TRBJ2-3; no clear D gene. Per germline, CDR1 LGHDT and CDR2 YNNKEL (reference sequence). The CDR3 has 14 amino acids. Deletions cut 0 bases from V and 4 bases from J, with 8 bases between. The CDR3 sequence is CASSQDSVPDTQYF. Here the CDR3 DNA reads TGTGCCAGCAGCCAAGATTCAGTCCCAGATACGCAGTATTTT.

This clonotype was seen many times. The chain uses TRBV12-3 or TRBV12-4 and TRBJ2-3; D gene uncertain. This CDR3 has 15 amino acids. The V end lost 5 bases, the J end lost 3 bases, and 15 bases lay between the germline ends. In DNA form, the CDR3 reads TGTGCCAGCAGTCCCTCCTGGAGTGAGACAGATACGCAGTATTTT. This encodes CASSPSWSETDTQYF.

Details on this clonotype: A much larger clone differs from this one at a single base, so this may be a read error. The V and J genes are TRBV7-9 and TRBJ2-5; D call uncertain. This CDR3 contains 14 residues. V shed 8 bases and J shed 2 bases, with 15 bases lying between them. Per germline, CDR1 SEHNR and CDR2 FQNEAQ (reference sequence). In DNA form, the CDR3 reads TGTGCCAGCTGCCACGGTCTGATTCAAGAGACCCAGTACTTC. Protein: CASCHGLIQETQYF.

This clonotype was counted ten times or more. V usage is TRBV24-1 and J usage is TRBJ2-1; D remains unclear. The CDR3 is 14 residues long. Germline CDR1 reads KGHDR; CDR2 reads SFDVKD. V lost 8 bases, J lost 3 bases, and 13 bases lay in between. This CDR3 is CATMGAASYNEQFF. Written as DNA, the CDR3 is TGTGCCACCATGGGCGCAGCTAGCTACAATGAGCAGTTCTTC.

The chain combines TRBV11-3 with TRBJ2-5; 8 nucleotides match TRBD1. Germline CDR1 SGHNT, CDR2 YENEEA. The CDR3 covers 15 residues. The V and J ends lost 0 bases and 5 bases, in that order; junction bases with no gene match: 5. Here the CDR3 DNA reads TGTGCCAGCAGCTTAGAAGGGACAGGTCGGGAGACCCAGTACTTC. Its protein is CASSLEGTGRETQYF.

Ten or more counts support this clonotype. The chain combines TRBV18 with TRBJ2-1; 13 bases line up with TRBD2. Germline-derived CDR1 and CDR2 are KGHSH and LQKENI. V lost 4 bases to trimming and J lost 5 bases; unmatched junction nucleotides: 2. This CDR3 spans 15 amino acids. The chain's CDR3 is CASSLGTSGNNEQFF. CDR3 nucleotides: TGTGCCAGCTCACTCGGGACTAGCGGGAACAATGAGCAGTTCTTC.

The CDR3: CAIVSGIRTGELFF. For the CDR3, the DNA is TGTGCCATCGTATCAGGGATACGAACCGGGGAGCTGTTTTTT. The gene calls are TRBV12-3 or TRBV12-4 and TRBJ2-2, with TRBD1 as a possible D gene (5 bases). V dropped 10 bases and J dropped 5 bases, with 17 bases sitting between them. The CDR3 totals 14 residues.

The sample holds many counts of this clonotype. The chain recombines TRBV28 with TRBJ2-5; tentatively, D is TRBD1 (6 bases). Germline V CDR1 and CDR2: MDHEN, SYDVKM. This CDR3 comprises 14 residues. V gave up 6 bases and J gave up 6 bases, with 17 bases separating them. CDR3 nucleotides: TGTGCCAGCAGCTCAGGGGCCTACTCGCAGACCCAGTACTTC. Its translation is CASSSGAYSQTQYF.

This clonotype showed up many times. V is TRBV28 and J is TRBJ2-3; D is uncertain. Per the germline V gene, CDR1 is MDHEN and CDR2 is SYDVKM. Trimming left V 3 bases short and J 4 bases short, with 5 bases between. The CDR3 covers 12 residues. In DNA form, the CDR3 reads TGTGCCAGCAGTTTCCGCCCAGATACGCAGTATTTT. Its translation: CASSFRPDTQYF.

About this clonotype: With a much larger clone just one base away, this may be a read error. The chain recombines TRBV25-1 with TRBJ2-1; D not resolved. The CDR3 is made up of 15 amino acids. CDR1 is MGHDK, CDR2 SYGVNS, per germline. CDR3 loop: CASSEYRAPYNEQSF. The CDR3 DNA follows: TGTGCCAGCAGTGAATACCGGGCTCCCTACAATGAGCAGTCCTTC.

In its sample, this clonotype was seen many times. Written as DNA, the CDR3 is TGTGCCAGCAGTGCTCGGACAGCAAAGTATCAGCCCCAGCATTTT. Its translation: CASSARTAKYQPQHF. The chain couples TRBV6-1 to TRBJ1-5, with D possibly TRBD1 on 6 matching bases. In germline, CDR1 is MNHNS, CDR2 SASEGT. Between the trimmed V and J ends, which lost 4 bases and 5 bases, there was a span of 15 bases. The CDR3 loop spans 15 amino acids.

This clonotype appeared many times. The CDR3 sequence: CASSEAEGHPARTEAFF. In DNA, the CDR3 is TGTGCCAGCAGTGAAGCGGAGGGACACCCTGCCCGCACTGAAGCTTTCTTT. The J gene is TRBJ1-1, the V gene TRBV6-1; TRBD1 might be the D (6 bases). The CDR3 has 17 residues. Between the trimmed V and J ends, which lost 0 bases and 4 bases, there was a span of 18 bases. The germline V gene has CDR1 MNHNS and CDR2 SASEGT.

The V gene is TRBV7-2, the J gene TRBJ2-7; D uncertain. V was cut by 2 bases and J by 7 bases, with 15 bases left in between. This CDR3 has 14 amino acids. The germline V gene encodes CDR1 SGHTA and CDR2 FQGNSA. The CDR3 sequence is CASSLSPSPREQYF. CDR3 DNA: TGTGCCAGCAGCTTATCCCCTTCTCCTCGGGAGCAGTACTTC.

With respect to this clonotype: A much larger clonotype is one base distant, so this may be a read error. This chain links TRBV19 with TRBJ2-5, with D tentatively TRBD2 (6 bases). The tail of the sequence fits TRBJ2-7 better, so the J call may be wrong. Per germline, CDR1 LNHDA and CDR2 SQIVND (reference sequence). The CDR3 totals 15 residues. In DNA form, the CDR3 reads TGTGCCAGTAGTATTTCCGGGACTGGAATCTACGAGCAGTACTTC. Translating it yields CASSISGTGIYEQYF.

This clonotype has a count of ten or more. CDR3 bases: TGTGCCAGCAGCGCTATAAATACAGGGATCTCTGGAAACACCATATATTTT. It codes for CASSAINTGISGNTIYF. This chain connects TRBV7-9 to TRBJ1-3; D possibly corresponds to TRBD1 (6 bases). Trimming shortened V by 5 bases and J by 0 bases, and 17 bases separated the two germline ends. CDR3 length: 17 amino acids. CDR1 is SEHNR and CDR2 is FQNEAQ in the germline V gene (reference sequence).

In this sample, this clonotype turned up many times. V gene TRBV5-1 combines with J gene TRBJ1-1, with 10 nucleotides matching TRBD1. CDR3 size: 17 residues. With V trimmed by 4 bases and J by 5 bases, 14 bases remained unmatched. In germline, CDR1 is SGHRS, CDR2 YFSETQ. The CDR3 bases are TGCGCCAGCAGCGACGACAGGGGGCACTACGGGGAGACTGAAGCTTTCTTT. Protein: CASSDDRGHYGETEAFF.

This clonotype has ten or more counts. This chain uses TRBV24-1 with TRBJ1-1; D gene ambiguous. Germline-derived CDR1 and CDR2 are KGHDR and SFDVKD. Deletions cut 12 bases from V and 5 bases from J, with 18 bases between. The length of the CDR3 is 13 residues. The CDR3 DNA is TGTGCCCCCGAATCTCGGTTGTGGACTGAAGCTTTCTTT. It encodes CAPESRLWTEAFF.

This clonotype was seen ten or more times. The rearrangement uses TRBV24-1 and TRBJ1-5; D uncertain. Germline-derived CDR1 and CDR2 are KGHDR and SFDVKD. The CDR3 is made up of 12 amino acids. V was cut by 4 bases and J by 1 base, with 1 base left in between. Written as DNA, the CDR3 is TGTGCCACCAGTGACAGCAATCAGCCCCAGCATTTT. This encodes CATSDSNQPQHF.

This clonotype was detected many times. This chain links TRBV6-5 with TRBJ2-7; 7 nucleotides agree with TRBD1. Germline-derived CDR1 and CDR2 are MNHEY and SVGAGI. V gave up 2 bases and J gave up 6 bases; unmatched junction bases: 7. There are 14 residues in the CDR3. CDR3 in DNA: TGTGCCAGCAGTTACATCGGACAGGTGGGCGAGCAGTACTTC. Translation gives CASSYIGQVGEQYF.